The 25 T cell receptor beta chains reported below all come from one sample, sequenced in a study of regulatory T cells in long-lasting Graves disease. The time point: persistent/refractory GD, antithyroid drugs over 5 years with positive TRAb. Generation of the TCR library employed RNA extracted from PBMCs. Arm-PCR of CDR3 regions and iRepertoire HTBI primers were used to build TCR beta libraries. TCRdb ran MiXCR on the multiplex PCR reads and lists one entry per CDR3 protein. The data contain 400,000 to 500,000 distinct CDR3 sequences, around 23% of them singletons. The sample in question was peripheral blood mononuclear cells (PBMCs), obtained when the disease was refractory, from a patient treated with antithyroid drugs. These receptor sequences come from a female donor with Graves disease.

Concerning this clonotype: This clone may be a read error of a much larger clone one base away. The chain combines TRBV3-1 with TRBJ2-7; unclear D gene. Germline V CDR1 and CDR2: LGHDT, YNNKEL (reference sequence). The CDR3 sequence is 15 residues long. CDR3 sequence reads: CASSRTRQTVYGQYF. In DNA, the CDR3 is TGTGCCAGCAGCCGGACGAGGCAGACGGTCTACGGGCAGTACTTC.

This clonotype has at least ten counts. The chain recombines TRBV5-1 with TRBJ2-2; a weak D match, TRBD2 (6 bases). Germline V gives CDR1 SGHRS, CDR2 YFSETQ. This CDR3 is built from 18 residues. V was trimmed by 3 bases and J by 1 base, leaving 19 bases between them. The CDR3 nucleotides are TGCGCCAGCAGCTCCGCCGTCGGGGGAATTAAGAACACCGGGGAGCTGTTTTTT. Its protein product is CASSSAVGGIKNTGELFF. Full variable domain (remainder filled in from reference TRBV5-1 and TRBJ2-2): KAGVTQTPRYLIKTRGQQVTLSCSPISGHRSVSWYQQTPGQGLQFLFEYFSETQRNKGNFPGRFSGRQFSNSRSEMNVSTLELGDSALYLCASSSAVGGIKNTGELFFGEGSRLTVL.

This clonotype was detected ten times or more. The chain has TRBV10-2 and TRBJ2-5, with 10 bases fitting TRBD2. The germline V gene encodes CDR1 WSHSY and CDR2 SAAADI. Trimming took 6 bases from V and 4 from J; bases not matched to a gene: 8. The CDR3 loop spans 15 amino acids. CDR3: CASRNSGRRGETQYF. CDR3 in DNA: TGCGCCAGCAGAAATAGCGGGAGGAGGGGAGAGACCCAGTACTTC.

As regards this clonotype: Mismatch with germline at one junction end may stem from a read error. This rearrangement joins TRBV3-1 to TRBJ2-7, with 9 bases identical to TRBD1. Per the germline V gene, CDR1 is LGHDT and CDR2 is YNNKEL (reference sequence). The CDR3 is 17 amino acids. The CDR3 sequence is CASSQGPWDRDNYEQHF. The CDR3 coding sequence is TGTGCCAGCAGCCAAGGCCCTTGGGACAGGGATAACTACGAGCAGCACTTC.

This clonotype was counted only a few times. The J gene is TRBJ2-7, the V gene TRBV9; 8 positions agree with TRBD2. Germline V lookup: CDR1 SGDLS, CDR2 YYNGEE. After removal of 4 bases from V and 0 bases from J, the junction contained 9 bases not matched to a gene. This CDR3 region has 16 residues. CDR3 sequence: CASSPVAGRASYEQYF. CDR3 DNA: TGTGCCAGCAGCCCAGTAGCCGGGAGGGCCTCCTACGAGCAGTACTTC. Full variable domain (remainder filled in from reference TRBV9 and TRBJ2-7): DSGVTQTPKHLITATGQRVTLRCSPRSGDLSVYWYQQSLDQGLQFLIQYYNGEERAKGNILERFSAQQFPDLHSELNLSSLELGDSALYFCASSPVAGRASYEQYFGPGTRLTVT.

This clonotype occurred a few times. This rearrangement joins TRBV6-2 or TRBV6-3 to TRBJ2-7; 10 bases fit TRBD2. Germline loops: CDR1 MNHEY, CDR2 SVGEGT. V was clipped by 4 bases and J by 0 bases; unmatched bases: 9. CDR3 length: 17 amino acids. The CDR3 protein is CASSSYGTSAPSYEQYF. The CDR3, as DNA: TGTGCCAGCAGTTCCTACGGGACTAGCGCGCCCTCCTACGAGCAGTACTTC.

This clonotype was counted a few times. This CDR3 reads CASSKGLAGSQETQYF. CDR3 in DNA: TGTGCCAGTAGTAAAGGACTAGCGGGGTCCCAAGAGACCCAGTACTTC. This rearrangement joins TRBV19 to TRBJ2-5, with 12 positions matching TRBD2. CDR1 is LNHDA, CDR2 SQIVND, per germline (reference sequence). V lost 4 bases and J lost 1; bases outside the gene matches: 4. This CDR3 is built from 16 residues.

The CDR3, as DNA: TGTGCCATCAGTGTGGGGGGGTCTGGGGCCAACGTCCTGACTTTC. Residues: CAISVGGSGANVLTF. The rearrangement uses TRBV10-3 and TRBJ2-6; TRBD2 matches 7 bases. Germline V gives CDR1 ENHRY, CDR2 SYGVKD. Trimming cost V 4 bases and J 1 base; bases outside gene matches: 1. The CDR3 contains 15 residues.

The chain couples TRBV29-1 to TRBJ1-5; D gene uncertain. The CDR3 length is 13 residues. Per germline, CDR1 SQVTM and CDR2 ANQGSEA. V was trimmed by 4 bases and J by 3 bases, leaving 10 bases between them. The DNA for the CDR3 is TGCAGCGTTGGTGGGTGGGACAATCAGCCCCAGCATTTT. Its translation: CSVGGWDNQPQHF.

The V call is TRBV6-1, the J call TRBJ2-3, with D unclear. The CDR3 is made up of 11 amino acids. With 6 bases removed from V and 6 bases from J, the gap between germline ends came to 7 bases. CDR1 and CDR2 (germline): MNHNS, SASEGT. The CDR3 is CASSPRDTQYF. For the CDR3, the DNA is TGTGCCAGCAGCCCTAGGGATACGCAGTATTTT.

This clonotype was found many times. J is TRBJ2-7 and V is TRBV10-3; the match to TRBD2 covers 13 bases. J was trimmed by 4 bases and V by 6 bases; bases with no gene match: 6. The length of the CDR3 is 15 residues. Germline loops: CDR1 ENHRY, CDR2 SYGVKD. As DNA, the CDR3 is TGTGCCATCAGGGAGGGACTAGCGGGAAGTTACGAGCAGTACTTC. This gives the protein CAIREGLAGSYEQYF.

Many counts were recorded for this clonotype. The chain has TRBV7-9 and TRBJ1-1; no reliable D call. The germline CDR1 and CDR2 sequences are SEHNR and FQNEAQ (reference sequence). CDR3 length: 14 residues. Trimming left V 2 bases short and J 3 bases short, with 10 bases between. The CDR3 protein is CASSLTGKDTEAFF. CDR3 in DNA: TGTGCCAGCAGCTTAACCGGGAAGGACACTGAAGCTTTCTTT.

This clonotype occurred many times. CDR3 protein: CAWSGGTEKLFF. CDR3 nucleotide sequence: TGTGCCTGGAGTGGGGGGACTGAAAAACTGTTTTTT. The chain links TRBV30 to TRBJ1-4, with TRBD1 as a possible D gene (5 bases). Germline values: CDR1 GTSNPN, CDR2 SVGIG (reference sequence). V dropped 1 base and J dropped 7 bases, with 7 bases sitting between them. This CDR3 comprises 12 residues.

The CDR3 DNA reads as TGTGCCAGCAGCTTAGCGGATCAAGCGGGAGGCAGGGCAGATACGCAGTATTTT. It translates to CASSLADQAGGRADTQYF. The chain uses TRBV7-2 and TRBJ2-3; 9 nucleotides agree with TRBD2. CDR1 is SGHTA and CDR2 is FQGNSA in the germline V gene. The CDR3 length is 18 residues. With 0 bases clipped from V and 4 bases from J, the junction kept 11 bases outside the gene matches. Variable domain in full (rest from reference TRBV7-2 and TRBJ2-3): GAGVSQSPSNKVTEKGKDVELRCDPISGHTALYWYRQSLGQGLEFLIYFQGNSAPDKSGLPSDRFSAERTGGSVSTLTIQRTQQEDSAVYLCASSLADQAGGRADTQYFGPGTRLTVL.

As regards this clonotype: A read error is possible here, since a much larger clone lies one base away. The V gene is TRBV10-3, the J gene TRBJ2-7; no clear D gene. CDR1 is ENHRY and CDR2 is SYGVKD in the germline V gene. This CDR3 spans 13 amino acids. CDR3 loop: CVIKAIERYEQYF. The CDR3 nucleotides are TGTGTCATCAAGGCGATTGAAAGATACGAGCAGTACTTC.

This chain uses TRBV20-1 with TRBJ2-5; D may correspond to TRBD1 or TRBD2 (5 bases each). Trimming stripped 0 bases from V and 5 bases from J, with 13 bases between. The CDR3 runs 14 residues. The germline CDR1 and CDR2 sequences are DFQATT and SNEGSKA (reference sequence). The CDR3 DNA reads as TGCAGTGCTAGAGATCTAGAGGGACGGGAGACCCAGTACTTC. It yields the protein CSARDLEGRETQYF.

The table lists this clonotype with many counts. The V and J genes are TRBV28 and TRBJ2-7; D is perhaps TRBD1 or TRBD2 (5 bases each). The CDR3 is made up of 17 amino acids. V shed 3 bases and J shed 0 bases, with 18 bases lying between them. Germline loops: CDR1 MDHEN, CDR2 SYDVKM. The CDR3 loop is CASSFGPLGDSSYEQYF. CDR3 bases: TGTGCCAGCAGTTTCGGTCCCTTGGGGGATTCCTCCTACGAGCAGTACTTC.

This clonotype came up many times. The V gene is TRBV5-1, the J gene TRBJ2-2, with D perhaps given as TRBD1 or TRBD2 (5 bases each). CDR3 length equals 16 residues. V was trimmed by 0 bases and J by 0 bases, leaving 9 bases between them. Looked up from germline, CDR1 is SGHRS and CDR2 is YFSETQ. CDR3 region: CASSLGGSANTGELFF. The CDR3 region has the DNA TGCGCCAGCAGCTTGGGGGGGAGCGCGAACACCGGGGAGCTGTTTTTT.

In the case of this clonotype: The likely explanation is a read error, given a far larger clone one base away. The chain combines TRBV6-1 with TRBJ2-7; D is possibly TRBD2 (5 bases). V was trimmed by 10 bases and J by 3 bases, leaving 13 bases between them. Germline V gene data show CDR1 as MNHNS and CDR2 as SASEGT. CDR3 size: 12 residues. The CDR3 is CATPWGVYEQYF. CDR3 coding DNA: TGTGCCACCCCCTGGGGAGTCTACGAGCAGTACTTC.

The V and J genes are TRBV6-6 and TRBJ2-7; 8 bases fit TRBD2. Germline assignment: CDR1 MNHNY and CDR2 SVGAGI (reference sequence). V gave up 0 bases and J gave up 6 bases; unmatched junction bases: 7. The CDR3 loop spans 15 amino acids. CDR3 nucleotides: TGTGCCAGCAGTTACTCGATTGGGGCGGGAGGCGAGCAGTACTTC. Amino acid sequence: CASSYSIGAGGEQYF.

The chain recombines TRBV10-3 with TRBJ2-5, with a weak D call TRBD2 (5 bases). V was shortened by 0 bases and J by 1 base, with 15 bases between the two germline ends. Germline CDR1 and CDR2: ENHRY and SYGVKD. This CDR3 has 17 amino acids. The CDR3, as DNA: TGTGCCATCAGTGAGTCGAGGGTTTGGAAAATCCAAGAGACCCAGTACTTC. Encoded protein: CAISESRVWKIQETQYF.

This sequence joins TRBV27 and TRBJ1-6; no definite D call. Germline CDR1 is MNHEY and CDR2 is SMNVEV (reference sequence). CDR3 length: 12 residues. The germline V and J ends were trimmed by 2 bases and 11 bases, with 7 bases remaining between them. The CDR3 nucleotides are TGTGCCAGCAGTTTAAAGGGAACACCCCTCCACTTT. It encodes CASSLKGTPLHF.

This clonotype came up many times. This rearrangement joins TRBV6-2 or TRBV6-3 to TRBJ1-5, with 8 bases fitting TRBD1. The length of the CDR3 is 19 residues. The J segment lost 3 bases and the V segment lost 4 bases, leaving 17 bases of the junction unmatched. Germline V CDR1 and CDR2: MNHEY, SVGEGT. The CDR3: CASSLRSAGGAVNNQPQHF. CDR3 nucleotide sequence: TGTGCCAGCAGTTTGAGGTCCGCAGGGGGCGCGGTAAACAATCAGCCCCAGCATTTT.

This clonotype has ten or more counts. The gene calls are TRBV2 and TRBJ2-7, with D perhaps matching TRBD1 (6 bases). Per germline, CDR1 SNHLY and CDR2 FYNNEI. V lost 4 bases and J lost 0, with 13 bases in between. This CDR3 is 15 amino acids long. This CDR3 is CASSVDRFSSYEQYF. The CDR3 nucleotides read TGTGCCAGCAGTGTGGACAGATTCAGCTCCTACGAGCAGTACTTC.

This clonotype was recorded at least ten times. The CDR3 sequence: CSAGQAYEQYF. CDR3 DNA sequence: TGCAGCGCGGGACAGGCCTACGAGCAGTACTTC. V and J are TRBV29-1 and TRBJ2-7, with 8 bases aligning to TRBD1. The germline V gene has CDR1 SQVTM and CDR2 ANQGSEA. CDR3 length: 11 residues. The junction had 1 base not matched to a gene; V was cut back by 7 bases and J by 2 bases.